This T cell receptor (beta chain) emerged from a study of cytotoxic CD8 clonotypes in ibrutinib-treated CLL. The study, taken as a whole, reports: Clonality correlated strongly with circulating CD8+ T cells and exceeded age-matched healthy donors at baseline.

Regarding this clone: Its antigen is not identified.

The protocol was immunoSEQ multiplex PCR, while the TCRdb copy is restricted to in-frame clones and leaves out a portion. The sample has approximately 330,000 clones; around four fifths are singletons. The junction had 7 bases not matched to a gene; V was cut back by 6 bases and J by 2 bases. Germline CDR1 reads MNHEY; CDR2 reads SMNVEV (reference sequence). This CDR3 spans 15 amino acids. The sample here was PBMCs, taken before ibrutinib treatment. The chain employs TRBV27 and TRBJ1-5; 7 bases fit TRBD1. This TCR derives from a human donor with chronic lymphocytic leukemia. The chain's CDR3 is CASRATGMGNQPQHF. The CDR3 region has the DNA TGTGCCAGCAGAGCGACAGGGATGGGCAATCAGCCCCAGCATTTT.